These T cell receptor beta chains were read from a single sample in a study of blood T cell repertoires in COVID-19. Libraries were prepared by immunoSEQ multiplex PCR; TCRdb keeps only in-frame clonotypes and omits some of them. The data show 250,000 to 350,000 clones, 90% to 95% seen once. Sequenced: peripheral blood. All receptors derive from a woman in her twenties or thirties with COVID-19, enrolled during active disease. CDR3s include the opening cysteine and the closing phenylalanine or tryptophan. Fields, in order: V gene, J gene, D gene, clone size, CDR3 protein, CDR3 DNA. D genes are given only for firm matches. Clone size appears in some rows only: once, few, many, or a class for an expanded clone.

V gene: TRBV20-1; J gene: TRBJ2-2; D gene: TRBD2; clone size: -; CDR3 protein: CSASPSGRSPGELFF; CDR3 DNA: TGCAGTGCTAGTCCTAGCGGGAGAAGTCCCGGGGAGCTGTTTTTT
V gene: TRBV18; J gene: TRBJ2-3; D gene: -; clone size: -; CDR3 protein: CASSSPRTDTQYF; CDR3 DNA: TGTGCCAGCTCATCACCTCGGACAGATACGCAGTATTTT
V gene: TRBV5-4; J gene: TRBJ2-7; D gene: TRBD2; clone size: -; CDR3 protein: CASSSGTSGTEQYF; CDR3 DNA: TGTGCCAGCAGCTCCGGGACTAGCGGGACCGAGCAGTACTTC
V gene: TRBV28; J gene: TRBJ2-3; D gene: -; clone size: -; CDR3 protein: CASSPGDTDTQYF; CDR3 DNA: TGTGCCAGCAGTCCCGGGGACACAGATACGCAGTATTTT
V gene: TRBV6-6; J gene: TRBJ1-6; D gene: TRBD1; clone size: -; CDR3 protein: CASSLQGEVNSPLHF; CDR3 DNA: TGTGCCAGCAGTTTACAGGGGGAGGTTAATTCACCCCTCCACTTT
V gene: TRBV5-1; J gene: TRBJ2-1; D gene: TRBD2; clone size: -; CDR3 protein: CASSLSGWGLAGNEQFF; CDR3 DNA: TGCGCCAGCAGCTTGTCTGGCTGGGGACTAGCAGGCAATGAGCAGTTCTTC
V gene: TRBV19; J gene: TRBJ2-3; D gene: -; clone size: -; CDR3 protein: CATKAADTQYF; CDR3 DNA: TGTGCCACCAAGGCGGCAGATACGCAGTATTTT
V gene: TRBV5-4; J gene: TRBJ2-7; D gene: TRBD1; clone size: -; CDR3 protein: CASETGGEQYF; CDR3 DNA: TGTGCCAGCGAAACAGGGGGTGAGCAGTACTTC
V gene: TRBV10-1; J gene: TRBJ2-1; D gene: TRBD2; clone size: -; CDR3 protein: CASRTPGLGFF; CDR3 DNA: TGCGCCAGCAGGACTCCGGGACTAGGATTCTTC
V gene: TRBV7-3; J gene: TRBJ1-1; D gene: -; clone size: -; CDR3 protein: CASSQTGTNPNTEAFF; CDR3 DNA: TGTGCCAGCAGCCAAACAGGGACGAACCCGAACACTGAAGCTTTCTTT
V gene: TRBV10-1; J gene: TRBJ2-2; D gene: -; clone size: -; CDR3 protein: CASSGTVRDGELFF; CDR3 DNA: TGCGCCAGCAGTGGGACAGTTCGGGACGGGGAGCTGTTTTTT
V gene: TRBV11-2; J gene: TRBJ1-1; D gene: -; clone size: -; CDR3 protein: CASSLGGGGNTEAFF; CDR3 DNA: TGTGCCAGCAGCTTAGGAGGGGGGGGGAACACTGAAGCTTTCTTT
V gene: TRBV27; J gene: TRBJ2-1; D gene: TRBD1; clone size: -; CDR3 protein: CASSVYGTGHNEQFF; CDR3 DNA: TGTGCCAGCAGCGTTTACGGGACAGGACACAATGAGCAGTTCTTC
V gene: TRBV24-1; J gene: TRBJ2-5; D gene: TRBD1; clone size: few; CDR3 protein: CATPRDRGGKETQYF; CDR3 DNA: TGTGCCACCCCCCGGGACAGGGGTGGAAAAGAGACCCAGTACTTC
V gene: TRBV3-1/TRBV3-2; J gene: TRBJ1-1; D gene: TRBD1; clone size: -; CDR3 protein: CASSQALLDRVNTEAFF; CDR3 DNA: TGTGCCAGCAGCCAAGCACTCCTGGACAGGGTCAATACTGAAGCTTTCTTT
V gene: TRBV5-5; J gene: TRBJ2-7; D gene: -; clone size: few; CDR3 protein: CASSAAFGSTYEQYF; CDR3 DNA: TGTGCCAGCAGCGCAGCCTTTGGGAGTACCTACGAGCAGTACTTC
V gene: TRBV6-5; J gene: TRBJ1-4; D gene: TRBD1; clone size: -; CDR3 protein: CASSYRGQDEKLFF; CDR3 DNA: TGTGCCAGCAGTTACAGGGGACAGGATGAAAAACTGTTTTTT
V gene: TRBV7-9; J gene: TRBJ2-6; D gene: TRBD2; clone size: -; CDR3 protein: CASSLREGLPGANVLTF; CDR3 DNA: TGTGCCAGCAGCTTACGGGAGGGTCTCCCTGGGGCCAACGTCCTGACTTTC
V gene: TRBV11-2; J gene: TRBJ2-7; D gene: TRBD2; clone size: -; CDR3 protein: CASSLDRSGGPEQYF; CDR3 DNA: TGTGCCAGCAGCTTAGATCGGTCGGGGGGACCCGAGCAGTACTTC
V gene: TRBV5-8; J gene: TRBJ2-4; D gene: TRBD2; clone size: -; CDR3 protein: CASSLGLAGSKNIQYF; CDR3 DNA: TGTGCCAGCAGCTTGGGGCTAGCGGGTTCCAAAAACATTCAGTACTTC
V gene: TRBV6-1; J gene: TRBJ1-1; D gene: -; clone size: -; CDR3 protein: CASSERGWATEAFF; CDR3 DNA: TGTGCCAGCAGTGAAAGGGGGTGGGCCACTGAAGCTTTCTTT
V gene: TRBV5-4; J gene: TRBJ2-1; D gene: TRBD2; clone size: -; CDR3 protein: CASSFWRISGLDAYNEQFF; CDR3 DNA: TGTGCCAGCAGCTTTTGGAGGATTAGCGGGTTGGACGCCTACAATGAGCAGTTCTTC
V gene: TRBV7-8; J gene: TRBJ1-5; D gene: -; clone size: once; CDR3 protein: CASSLQQKVSNQPQHF; CDR3 DNA: TGTGCCAGCAGCCTACAGCAGAAAGTGAGCAATCAGCCCCAGCATTTT
V gene: TRBV6-5; J gene: TRBJ1-1; D gene: -; clone size: -; CDR3 protein: CASSYGLGITEAFF; CDR3 DNA: TGTGCCAGCAGTTACGGGCTCGGAATCACTGAAGCTTTCTTT
V gene: TRBV11-2; J gene: TRBJ2-5; D gene: -; clone size: -; CDR3 protein: CASSLVGSQETQYF; CDR3 DNA: TGTGCCAGCAGCCTCGTCGGGAGTCAAGAGACCCAGTACTTC
V gene: TRBV7-3; J gene: TRBJ1-3; D gene: -; clone size: -; CDR3 protein: CASSLSGRASGNTIYF; CDR3 DNA: TGTGCCAGCAGCTTAAGTGGCAGGGCGTCAGGAAACACCATATATTTT
V gene: TRBV30; J gene: TRBJ1-2; D gene: TRBD1; clone size: -; CDR3 protein: CAWIGTGEWNGYTF; CDR3 DNA: TGTGCCTGGATAGGGACAGGGGAATGGAATGGCTACACCTTC
V gene: TRBV4-1; J gene: TRBJ2-1; D gene: -; clone size: -; CDR3 protein: CASSQGLLASYNEQFF; CDR3 DNA: TGCGCCAGCAGCCAAGGATTACTAGCCTCCTACAATGAGCAGTTCTTC
V gene: TRBV6-1; J gene: TRBJ1-5; D gene: -; clone size: -; CDR3 protein: CASSEDRLNQPQHF; CDR3 DNA: TGTGCCAGCAGTGAAGACAGGCTCAATCAGCCCCAGCATTTT
V gene: TRBV19; J gene: TRBJ2-2; D gene: TRBD2; clone size: -; CDR3 protein: CASSIDPTSGSHTGELFF; CDR3 DNA: TGTGCCAGTAGTATAGATCCGACTAGCGGGAGTCACACCGGGGAGCTGTTTTTT
V gene: TRBV6-6; J gene: TRBJ2-5; D gene: TRBD2; clone size: -; CDR3 protein: CASSYSAGDQETQYF; CDR3 DNA: TGTGCCAGCAGTTACTCGGCGGGGGACCAAGAGACCCAGTACTTC
V gene: TRBV6-5; J gene: TRBJ1-5; D gene: -; clone size: -; CDR3 protein: CASSYDRNQPQHF; CDR3 DNA: TGTGCCAGCAGTTACGACAGAAATCAGCCCCAGCATTTT
V gene: TRBV30; J gene: TRBJ1-6; D gene: -; clone size: -; CDR3 protein: CAWTSGVPPLHF; CDR3 DNA: TGTGCCTGGACCTCGGGGGTCCCACCCCTCCACTTT
V gene: TRBV27; J gene: TRBJ2-4; D gene: TRBD1; clone size: -; CDR3 protein: CASRDRGRVDIQYF; CDR3 DNA: TGTGCCAGCCGGGACAGGGGACGAGTAGACATTCAGTACTTC
V gene: TRBV14; J gene: TRBJ2-1; D gene: TRBD2; clone size: -; CDR3 protein: CASGGTSGYNEQFF; CDR3 DNA: TGTGCCAGCGGTGGGACTAGCGGCTACAATGAGCAGTTCTTC
V gene: TRBV10-3; J gene: TRBJ2-3; D gene: TRBD1; clone size: -; CDR3 protein: CAISEQGATGTDTQYF; CDR3 DNA: TGTGCCATCAGTGAACAGGGGGCAACTGGCACAGATACGCAGTATTTT
V gene: TRBV5-5; J gene: TRBJ2-1; D gene: -; clone size: -; CDR3 protein: CASSLEQGKQFF; CDR3 DNA: TGTGCCAGCAGCTTGGAGCAGGGGAAGCAGTTCTTC
V gene: TRBV27; J gene: TRBJ2-1; D gene: TRBD2; clone size: -; CDR3 protein: CASSLVTSGREQFF; CDR3 DNA: TGTGCCAGCAGTTTAGTGACTAGCGGGCGGGAGCAGTTCTTC
V gene: TRBV6-5; J gene: TRBJ1-2; D gene: TRBD1; clone size: -; CDR3 protein: CASIPPDRDRAGYTF; CDR3 DNA: TGTGCCAGCATCCCTCCGGACCGGGACAGGGCTGGCTACACCTTC
V gene: TRBV6-1; J gene: TRBJ1-2; D gene: -; clone size: -; CDR3 protein: CASSEQGSFNYGYTF; CDR3 DNA: TGTGCCAGCAGTGAACAGGGGAGCTTCAACTATGGCTACACCTTC